Sequencing of this TCR beta chain was carried out in a study of blood T cell repertoires in COVID-19. Study-wide context: There were acute and convalescent COVID-19 samples, and they came from the United States, Italy and Spain.

The trim removed 0 bases at V and 3 bases at J, leaving 5 bases unmatched. The CDR3 totals 16 residues. Germline V gene lookup returns CDR1 LNHDA and CDR2 SQIVND (reference sequence). Under the authors' procedure: It was from reference gene primer amplification that nucleated cell counts were estimated. The data were produced by immunoSEQ multiplex PCR, yet TCRdb's version contains in-frame clones alone and is incomplete. V and J calls and clone size are given by that table; D and trimming were obtained from the DNA. The data contain 250,000 to 400,000 clones, around 88% of them singletons. This clone was picked up a small number of times.

Source material: peripheral blood. The genes are TRBV19 and TRBJ1-2; TRBD1 matches at 9 bases. This sequence originates from a woman aged 25 to 45 with COVID-19, enrolled during active disease. This CDR3 reads CASSIEGQGVYYGYTF. CDR3 nucleotide sequence: TGTGCCAGTAGTATAGAGGGACAGGGCGTTTACTATGGCTACACCTTC.